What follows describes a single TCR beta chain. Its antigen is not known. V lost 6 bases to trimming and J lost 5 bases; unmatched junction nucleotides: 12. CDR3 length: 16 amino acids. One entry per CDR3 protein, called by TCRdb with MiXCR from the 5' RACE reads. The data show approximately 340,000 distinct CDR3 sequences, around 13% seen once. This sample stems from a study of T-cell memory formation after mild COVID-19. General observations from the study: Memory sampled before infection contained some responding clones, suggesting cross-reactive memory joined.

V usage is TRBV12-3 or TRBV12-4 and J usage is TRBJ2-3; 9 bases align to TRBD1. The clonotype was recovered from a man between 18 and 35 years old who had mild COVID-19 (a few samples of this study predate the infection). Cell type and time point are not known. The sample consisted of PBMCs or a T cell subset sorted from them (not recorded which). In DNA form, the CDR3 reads TGTGCCAGCAGCTTCCGACGGGACAGGGTGGTAGATACGCAGTATTTT. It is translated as CASSFRRDRVVDTQYF.